One T cell receptor beta chain is described in this entry. Its antigen is not identified. The sample comes from a study of CD8+CD57+ T cells in acquired aplastic anemia. The wider study: The mean DNA yield obtained from sorted CD4+ and CD8+ cells came to 3 to 4 ug.

Genomic DNA, serving as template, underwent TCR beta VDJ and CDR3 profiling. TCRdb analysed the reads with MiXCR anew, one entry per CDR3 protein. The sample has around 130,000 distinct CDR3 sequences, under 65% seen once. The germline V gene encodes CDR1 ENHRY and CDR2 SYGVKD. This CDR3 spans 19 amino acids. Trimming at V came to 6 bases and at J to 0 bases, leaving 11 bases not matched to a gene. Patients chosen for sequencing had shown CD8+CD57+ cell expansion by flow cytometry. Blood sampling was performed on the patients, and none of them had received therapy by then. Whole-study findings and limits: Patients shared some 30 CD8+ CDR3 sequences with controls.

Sequencing input: sorted CD4+, CD8+, or CD8+CD57+ T cells (not recorded which) from PBMCs. The sequence was collected from a human donor with aplastic anemia. V usage is TRBV10-3 and J usage is TRBJ2-5; 15 positions agree with TRBD2. For the CDR3, the DNA is TGTGCCATCAGCCTGGGACTAGCGGGGGGAACCCCGTACCAAGAGACCCAGTACTTC. The encoded protein is CAISLGLAGGTPYQETQYF.